This entry lists 16 T cell receptor beta chains sequenced from one sample in a study of control samples from healthy donors and cancer patients. Sequencing used immunoSEQ multiplex PCR; TCRdb keeps in-frame clones, though not all of them. The sample consists of about 140,000 clones, around 94% of them appearing once. Sequenced input: blood. These receptors were taken from a man aged 35-49 years in good health.

V is TRBV28 and J is TRBJ1-4; D not resolved. Trimming shortened V by 3 bases and J by 7 bases, and 12 bases separated the two germline ends. This CDR3 is built from 14 residues. Germline V gene data show CDR1 as MDHEN and CDR2 as SYDVKM. The CDR3 protein is CASSFRGGSEKLFF. For the CDR3, the DNA is TGTGCCAGCAGTTTCCGGGGAGGTAGTGAAAAACTGTTTTTT.

The gene calls are TRBV9 and TRBJ2-2, with D tentatively TRBD1 (5 bases). V lost 0 bases and J lost 0, with 18 bases in between. This CDR3 contains 19 residues. Germline V CDR1 and CDR2: SGDLS, YYNGEE. In DNA, the CDR3 is TGTGCCAGCAGCGTAGAGGGTTGGTGGGGCACCGCGAACACCGGGGAGCTGTTTTTT. It codes for CASSVEGWWGTANTGELFF.

The chain joins TRBV18 to TRBJ1-6; tentative D call: TRBD1 (6 bases). The germline V gene has CDR1 KGHSH and CDR2 LQKENI. The V gene lost 4 bases and the J gene lost 0 bases, with 10 bases spanning the gap. The CDR3 runs to 16 residues. The CDR3 DNA is TGTGCCAGCTCACATGGACAGAGCTCCTATAATTCACCCCTCCACTTT. This encodes CASSHGQSSYNSPLHF.

V usage is TRBV10-3 and J usage is TRBJ1-2; D is ambiguous. The CDR3 contains 13 residues. Germline lookup yields CDR1 ENHRY and CDR2 SYGVKD. Trimming stripped 4 bases from V and 6 bases from J, with 12 bases between. Here the CDR3 reads CAISVTALDGYTF. In nucleotides, the CDR3 is TGTGCCATCAGTGTTACGGCATTGGATGGCTACACCTTC.

The chain is built from TRBV13 and TRBJ1-4, with no clear D. CDR1 and CDR2 (germline): PRHDT, FYEKMQ (reference sequence). The V and J ends lost 5 bases and 4 bases respectively, with 5 bases between them. This CDR3 region has 12 residues. In DNA, the CDR3 is TGTGCCAGCAGCGCCTATAATGAAAAACTGTTTTTT. It translates to CASSAYNEKLFF.

The chain couples TRBV5-4 to TRBJ1-1; D unclear. The CDR3 sequence is 15 residues long. CDR1 is SGHNT and CDR2 is YYREEE in the germline V gene (reference sequence). With 2 bases removed from V and 0 bases from J, the gap between germline ends came to 11 bases. In DNA, the CDR3 is TGTGCCAGCAGCTTAAACGGATACATGAACACTGAAGCTTTCTTT. It yields the protein CASSLNGYMNTEAFF. The full variable domain, completed using reference TRBV5-4 and TRBJ1-1, is ETGVTQSPTHLIKTRGQQVTLRCSSQSGHNTVSWYQQALGQGPQFIFQYYREEENGRGNFPPRFSGLQFPNYSSELNVNALELDDSALYLCASSLNGYMNTEAFFGQGTRLTVV.

The rearrangement links TRBV25-1 to TRBJ1-5; D is ambiguous. CDR1 is MGHDK and CDR2 is SYGVNS in the germline V gene. Trimming removed 6 bases from V and 2 bases from J, with 8 bases in between. The CDR3 totals 13 residues. CDR3 amino acids: CASRGGGNQPQHF. For the CDR3, the DNA is TGTGCCAGCAGAGGCGGGGGCAATCAGCCCCAGCATTTT.

The chain is built from TRBV7-2 and TRBJ1-3, with D possibly being TRBD1 (5 bases). The CDR3 is 16 residues long. The V gene lost 0 bases and the J gene lost 0 bases, with 9 bases spanning the gap. CDR1 SGHTA and CDR2 FQGNSA come from the germline V gene. The CDR3: CASSLAGTASGNTIYF. The CDR3 DNA is TGTGCCAGCAGCTTAGCAGGGACGGCCTCTGGAAACACCATATATTTT.

The rearrangement joins TRBV4-1 to TRBJ2-7; TRBD2 matches 10 bases. This CDR3 has 16 residues. Per germline, CDR1 MGHRA and CDR2 YSYEKL. Unmatched junction bases numbered 8, after V lost 0 bases and J lost 6 bases. The CDR3 sequence: CASSQDQASGRREQYF. The CDR3 nucleotides read TGCGCCAGCAGCCAAGATCAGGCTAGCGGGAGACGCGAGCAGTACTTC.

The V and J genes are TRBV28 and TRBJ2-3, with D hard to call. The CDR3 sequence is 15 residues long. The V end was cut by 8 bases, the J end by 1 base, with 16 bases between. Looked up from germline, CDR1 is MDHEN and CDR2 is SYDVKM. DNA for the CDR3: TGTGCCAGCTCCCGAACGGTAGGGCGCACAGATACGCAGTATTTT. Translated: CASSRTVGRTDTQYF. The full variable domain, in which reference TRBV28 and TRBJ2-3 provide the parts outside the CDR3, is DVKVTQSSRYLVKRTGEKVFLECVQDMDHENMFWYRQDPGLGLRLIYFSYDVKMKEKGDIPEGYSVSREKKERFSLILESASTNQTSMYLCASSRTVGRTDTQYFGPGTRLTVL.

Worth noting for this clone: Other DNA sequences in the same sample also yield this CDR3. The gene calls are TRBV10-1 and TRBJ2-7; D possibly uses TRBD1 or TRBD2 (5 bases each). Germline V lookup: CDR1 WNHNN, CDR2 SYGVQD (reference sequence). V gave up 0 bases and J gave up 5 bases, with 11 bases separating them. The length of the CDR3 is 14 residues. CDR3 protein: CASSESGDADEQYF. The CDR3 nucleotides are TGCGCCAGCAGTGAGTCGGGGGACGCGGACGAGCAGTACTTC.

The chain combines TRBV6-6 with TRBJ1-6; 9 bases are shared with TRBD1. The ends lost 6 bases at V and 7 bases at J; junction bases unmatched: 7. Germline CDR1 is MNHNY and CDR2 is SVGAGI (reference sequence). The CDR3 length is 15 residues. The CDR3: CASSAGQGRNSPLHF. CDR3 in DNA: TGTGCCAGCAGCGCGGGACAGGGACGGAATTCACCCCTCCACTTT.

The genes are TRBV10-3 and TRBJ1-1, with TRBD1 matching 7 bases. Germline values: CDR1 ENHRY, CDR2 SYGVKD. V shed 4 bases and J 8 bases; nucleotides not matched to a gene: 7. There are 13 residues in the CDR3. CDR3 in DNA: TGTGCCATCAGTGGAGGGTCAGGGGGAGAAGCTTTCTTT. This codes for CAISGGSGGEAFF.

This sequence joins TRBV9 and TRBJ1-6, with no clear D. Germline CDR1 SGDLS, CDR2 YYNGEE. The CDR3 is 15 amino acids. Trimming took 0 bases from V and 7 from J, leaving 11 bases between them. The CDR3 loop is CASSVGVLGNSPLHF. The CDR3, as DNA: TGTGCCAGCAGCGTAGGGGTGCTGGGGAATTCACCCCTCCACTTT.

The chain combines TRBV5-1 with TRBJ2-7; 8 bases map to TRBD2. Germline V gives CDR1 SGHRS, CDR2 YFSETQ. The V and J ends lost 0 bases and 6 bases, in that order; junction bases with no gene match: 8. This CDR3 is built from 15 residues. CDR3 region: CASSLEASGSSEQYF. In DNA form, the CDR3 reads TGCGCCAGCAGCTTGGAGGCTAGCGGGTCGAGCGAGCAGTACTTC.

This clone showed up just once. The chain is built from TRBV2 and TRBJ1-3; D unresolved. CDR3 size: 15 residues. Trimming removed 1 base from V and 0 bases from J, with 7 bases in between. CDR1 SNHLY and CDR2 FYNNEI come from the germline V gene. CDR3 sequence (DNA): TGTGCCAGCAGTGAAGGCCGGTCCTCTGGAAACACCATATATTTT. It is translated as CASSEGRSSGNTIYF. The full variable domain, completed using reference TRBV2 and TRBJ1-3, is EPEVTQTPSHQVTQMGQEVILRCVPISNHLYFYWYRQILGQKVEFLVSFYNNEISEKSEIFDDQFSVERPDGSNFTLKIRSTKLEDSAMYFCASSEGRSSGNTIYFGEGSWLTVV.